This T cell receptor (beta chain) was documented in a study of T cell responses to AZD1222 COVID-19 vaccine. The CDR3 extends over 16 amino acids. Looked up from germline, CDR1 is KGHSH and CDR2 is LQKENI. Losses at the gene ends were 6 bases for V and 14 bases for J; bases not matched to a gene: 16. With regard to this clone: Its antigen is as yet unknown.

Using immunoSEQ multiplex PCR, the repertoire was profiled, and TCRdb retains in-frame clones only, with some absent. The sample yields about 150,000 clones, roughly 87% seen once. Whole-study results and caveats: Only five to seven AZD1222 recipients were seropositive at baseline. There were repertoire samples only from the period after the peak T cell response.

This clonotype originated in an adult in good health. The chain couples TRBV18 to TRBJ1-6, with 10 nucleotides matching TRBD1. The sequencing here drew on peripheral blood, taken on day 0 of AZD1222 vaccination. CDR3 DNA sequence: TGTGCCAGCTCGGCTCTTGGGACAGGGGCCCACTTTACCCTCCACTTT. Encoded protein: CASSALGTGAHFTLHF.